What follows are 22 T cell receptor beta chains derived from one specimen sequenced in a study of graft-versus-host responses after intestinal transplantation. Produced via immunoSEQ multiplex PCR; TCRdb's table is partial and in-frame only. The data show about 21,000 clones, 65% to 85% seen once. Processed graft tissue released its intraepithelial and lamina propria lymphocytes. The sequencing used ileum tissue, collected approximately 3 weeks after intestinal transplant. Receptors originate from a human patient who received an intestinal transplant, so some T cells may come from the graft donor.

CDR3 amino acids: CASSQVLTSGSEQYF. The CDR3, as DNA: TGTGCCAGCAGCCAAGTCTTAACTAGCGGGAGCGAGCAGTACTTC. The chain employs TRBV4-2 and TRBJ2-7; TRBD2 matches 11 bases. The CDR3 spans 15 residues. Per the germline V gene, CDR1 is LGHNA and CDR2 is YNFKEQ. J was trimmed by 6 bases and V by 1 base; bases with no gene match: 5.

The rearrangement links TRBV7-6 to TRBJ2-2; 10 nucleotides line up with TRBD2. The germline gives CDR1 SGHVS, CDR2 FNYEAQ. The V and J ends lost 1 base and 7 bases, in that order; junction bases with no gene match: 9. The CDR3 covers 17 residues. DNA of the CDR3: TGTGCCAGCAGCTTAGTCGTAGCGGGAGGTGATGTCGGGGAGCTGTTTTTT. It specifies CASSLVVAGGDVGELFF.

The chain is built from TRBV4-2 and TRBJ2-1, with D possibly matching TRBD1 (6 bases). The CDR3 spans 14 residues. Germline V gene lookup returns CDR1 LGHNA and CDR2 YNFKEQ. Trimming removed 3 bases at V and 9 bases at J, with 15 bases between. The CDR3 DNA reads TGTGCCAGCAGCCATGAACAGGGTTGGGGTGAGCAGTTCTTC. Its protein product is CASSHEQGWGEQFF.

The chain combines TRBV7-8 with TRBJ2-1, with 13 bases that match TRBD2. Germline V gives CDR1 SGHVS, CDR2 FQNEAQ. This CDR3 is 15 amino acids long. V trimming: 4 bases; J trimming: 7 bases; junction bases outside the gene matches: 4. The CDR3 spells CASSWTSGSGNEQFF. Here the CDR3 DNA reads TGTGCCAGCAGCTGGACTAGCGGGAGTGGGAATGAGCAGTTCTTC.

The chain recombines TRBV27 with TRBJ2-3; D call uncertain. This CDR3 spans 17 amino acids. In germline, CDR1 is MNHEY, CDR2 SMNVEV (reference sequence). The ends were cut back, 4 bases at V and 0 bases at J, with 17 bases in the middle. The CDR3 region is CASSSRPRGSSTDTQYF. The CDR3 DNA sequence: TGTGCCAGCAGTTCAAGACCTAGAGGTTCTAGCACAGATACGCAGTATTTT.

This sequence joins TRBV19 and TRBJ2-7; 7 bases align to TRBD1. The length of the CDR3 is 14 residues. J was trimmed by 0 bases and V by 1 base; bases with no gene match: 0. CDR1 LNHDA and CDR2 SQIVND come from the germline V gene (reference sequence). CDR3 DNA: TGTGCCAGTAGTATAGGGACAGGCTCCTACGAGCAGTACTTC. Protein: CASSIGTGSYEQYF.

The rearrangement uses TRBV29-1 and TRBJ2-5; possibly TRBD2 for D (6 bases). CDR3 size: 12 residues. CDR1 and CDR2 (germline): SQVTM, ANQGSEA. V gave up 3 bases and J gave up 7 bases, with 12 bases separating them. The CDR3 nucleotides read TGCAGCGTTGACCGGATCGGGGGGACCCAGTACTTC. Translation gives CSVDRIGGTQYF.

This sequence joins TRBV19 and TRBJ1-2; tentatively, D is TRBD1 (6 bases). V shed 6 bases and J shed 7 bases, with 12 bases lying between them. The CDR3 consists of 12 residues. Germline assignment: CDR1 LNHDA and CDR2 SQIVND (reference sequence). CDR3 in amino acids: CASRPGVGGYTF. CDR3 in DNA: TGTGCCAGTAGGCCAGGGGTGGGTGGCTACACCTTC.

The V and J genes are TRBV27 and TRBJ2-6; D might be TRBD1 (5 bases). From germline, CDR1 is MNHEY and CDR2 SMNVEV (reference sequence). The CDR3 is made up of 16 amino acids. The V gene lost 5 bases and the J gene lost 2 bases, with 13 bases spanning the gap. The CDR3 DNA sequence: TGTGCCAGCAGTGCCTCAGGGCCGGCTGGGGCCAACGTCCTGACTTTC. Its protein product is CASSASGPAGANVLTF.

V usage is TRBV11-3 and J usage is TRBJ2-7; 10 bases map to TRBD1. Germline-derived CDR1 and CDR2 are SGHNT and YENEEA. CDR3 length: 14 residues. Trimming took 5 bases from V and 3 from J; bases not matched to a gene: 4. The CDR3 coding sequence is TGTGCCAGCAGCCAAGGACAGGGGGTCTACGAGCAGTACTTC. Protein: CASSQGQGVYEQYF.

V is TRBV7-2 and J is TRBJ1-3; 7 nucleotides line up with TRBD1. Germline assignment: CDR1 SGHTA and CDR2 FQGNSA. The CDR3 extends over 17 amino acids. Trimming took 3 bases from V and 1 from J; bases not matched to a gene: 9. CDR3: CASSFIFIQGSGNTIYF. CDR3 nucleotide sequence: TGTGCCAGCAGCTTCATCTTCATACAGGGGTCTGGAAACACCATATATTTT.

The chain has TRBV29-1 and TRBJ1-1, with D possibly TRBD1 on 5 matching bases. Germline values: CDR1 SQVTM, CDR2 ANQGSEA. The CDR3 has 14 amino acids. Trimming pared 1 base from V and 6 bases from J, leaving 15 bases between. The CDR3: CSVEVQGTFAEAFF. The CDR3 bases are TGCAGCGTTGAAGTCCAGGGTACTTTCGCTGAAGCTTTCTTT.

The chain combines TRBV23-1 with TRBJ1-6; the D gene is possibly TRBD1 (5 bases). TRBV23-1 is an ORF, and what it does is uncertain. CDR3 length: 15 residues. V was shortened by 4 bases and J by 7 bases, with 14 bases between the two germline ends. The DNA for the CDR3 is TGCGCCAGCAGTCGGACCAGACGGGGGAATTCACCCCTCCACTTT. Residues: CASSRTRRGNSPLHF.

V is TRBV7-4 and J is TRBJ1-6, with D hard to call. V was pared by 1 base and J by 8 bases, with 15 bases between. Per the germline V gene, CDR1 is SGHVT and CDR2 is SQSDAQ. The CDR3 contains 16 residues. The CDR3 loop reads CASSLVFGSLDSPLHF. In nucleotides, the CDR3 is TGTGCCAGCAGCTTAGTTTTTGGGAGTCTGGATTCACCCCTCCACTTT.

This chain links TRBV6-1 with TRBJ2-3, with TRBD2 identical over 8 bases. The germline CDR1 and CDR2 sequences are MNHNS and SASEGT. The CDR3 has 15 amino acids. V dropped 7 bases and J dropped 10; count of bases not matched to a gene: 16. CDR3 amino acids: CASMRLAGGTRAQYF. The DNA of the CDR3 is TGTGCCAGCATGCGGTTGGCGGGAGGAACCCGGGCGCAGTATTTT.

This clone was observed a handful of times. At one of its ends the junction is not consistent with the germline gene, which may arise from a read error. The sample has other DNA sequences that encode this CDR3 too. The J gene is TRBJ2-7, the V gene TRBV4-1; D perhaps matches TRBD2 (6 bases). The CDR3 is 16 amino acids. Looked up from germline, CDR1 is MGHRA and CDR2 is YSYEKL. CDR3 amino acids: CASSQEWYGGTYEQYF. CDR3 sequence (DNA): TGTGCCAGCAGCCAAGAGTGGTACGGGGGTACCTACGAGCAGTACTTC.

The V gene is TRBV28, the J gene TRBJ1-2; 9 bases match TRBD1. This CDR3 is 18 amino acids long. The V gene end was trimmed by 5 bases and the J gene end by 4 bases; junction bases not matched to a gene: 17. Germline V gives CDR1 MDHEN, CDR2 SYDVKM. CDR3 amino acids: CASSLIERGDRETYGYTF. The CDR3 nucleotides read TGTGCCAGCAGTCTGATTGAGAGGGGGGACAGGGAGACCTATGGCTACACCTTC.

The gene calls are TRBV4-2 and TRBJ2-2; 7 bases are shared with TRBD1. CDR3 size: 15 residues. The trim removed 4 bases at V and 1 base at J, leaving 3 bases unmatched. Germline assignment: CDR1 LGHNA and CDR2 YNFKEQ. The CDR3 is CASSPDRVNTGELFF. CDR3 sequence (DNA): TGTGCCAGCAGCCCCGACAGGGTGAACACCGGGGAGCTGTTTTTT.

J is TRBJ2-3 and V is TRBV4-2; perhaps TRBD2 as D (6 bases). Trimming took off 2 bases at V and 2 bases at J, with 14 bases between the two ends. The CDR3 spans 16 residues. Per the germline V gene, CDR1 is LGHNA and CDR2 is YNFKEQ. The chain's CDR3 is CASSQLYSGVTDTQYF. CDR3 bases: TGTGCCAGCAGCCAACTCTATAGCGGAGTCACAGATACGCAGTATTTT.

The chain combines TRBV9 with TRBJ2-3; tentatively, D is TRBD2 (6 bases). V was shortened by 4 bases and J by 2 bases, with 11 bases between the two germline ends. CDR1 is SGDLS and CDR2 is YYNGEE in the germline V gene. This CDR3 spans 14 amino acids. Written as DNA, the CDR3 is TGTGCCAGCAGCAAGCGGGCGCACACAGATACGCAGTATTTT. This codes for CASSKRAHTDTQYF.

This clone was picked up one time. J is TRBJ1-2 and V is TRBV4-2; a possible D gene is TRBD1 (6 bases). The V and J ends lost 5 bases and 7 bases respectively, with 20 bases between them. The CDR3 totals 15 residues. CDR1 is LGHNA and CDR2 is YNFKEQ in the germline V gene. Here the CDR3 DNA reads TGTGCCAGCAGCGGTCGGTATGCAGGGGCCCCTGGCTACACCTTC. This gives the protein CASSGRYAGAPGYTF.

The sample holds a few counts of this clone. V gene TRBV7-8 combines with J gene TRBJ1-3, with no clear D. Deletions cut 4 bases from V and 0 bases from J, with 4 bases between. The CDR3 is 13 residues long. CDR1 and CDR2 (germline): SGHVS, FQNEAQ. CDR3 in DNA: TGTGCCAGCAGCTCCTTCTCTGGAAACACCATATATTTT. Residues: CASSSFSGNTIYF.